This TCR beta chain comes out of a study of graft-versus-host responses after intestinal transplantation. This table comes from immunoSEQ multiplex PCR, and its TCRdb copy is limited to in-frame clones, with some not included. The repertoire includes about 27,000 clones, around 94% of them detected once, and roughly 0.8% sits in the top ten. The source is a human patient who received an intestinal transplant, so some T cells may come from the graft donor. Specimen: PBMCs, collected approximately 30 days after intestinal transplant.

CDR3 protein: CSVWTGDYNEQFF. In DNA, the CDR3 is TGCAGCGTTTGGACGGGGGACTACAATGAGCAGTTCTTC. This sequence joins TRBV29-1 and TRBJ2-1, with D perhaps matching TRBD2 (6 bases). Germline assignment: CDR1 SQVTM and CDR2 ANQGSEA. V was pared by 5 bases and J by 3 bases, with 11 bases between. The length of the CDR3 is 13 residues.